These 14 T cell receptor beta chains share one sample of origin, sequenced in a study of post-analysis software for immune sequencing data (dated by TCRdb to between 2015 and 2017). Study-level results and caveats: Patients showed significantly higher frequencies than controls for roughly 5 TRBV segments, among them TRBV5-6, TRBV5-1 and TRBV20-1.

Library generation was performed with PCR. The sequencer listed for this sample is Illumina HiSeq 2500. To reduce PCR and sequencing biases, unique molecular identifiers were incorporated into the TCR beta cDNA libraries. In TCRdb, the public reads were trimmed at Q25 with fastp and aligned with MiXCR, with productive beta chains retained. Each CDR3 protein appears once, grouped with its most common genes and DNA. This sample is represented by approximately 690,000 distinct CDR3 sequences; approximately 59% of them were singletons. The ten largest account for approximately 10% of the sample. For these receptors, no antigen is known. The sequencing input was blood. The source is a girl aged 2 to 9 with multiple sclerosis.

This chain links TRBV3-1 with TRBJ2-1; D is perhaps TRBD1 (6 bases). This CDR3 region has 13 residues. Trimming removed 6 bases from V and 5 bases from J, with 11 bases in between. CDR1 and CDR2 from the germline V gene are LGHDT and YNNKEL (reference sequence). CDR3 bases: TGTGCCAGCAGGGGGGCCGGAAACAATGAGCAGTTCTTC. Its translation: CASRGAGNNEQFF.

There are a few counts of this clonotype. The chain is built from TRBV7-9 and TRBJ2-1; no reliable D call. V dropped 3 bases and J dropped 6 bases, with 9 bases sitting between them. There are 13 residues in the CDR3. Germline CDR1 reads SEHNR; CDR2 reads FQNEAQ (reference sequence). As DNA, the CDR3 is TGTGCCAGCAGCTTTTCCTTCAGCAATGAGCAGTTCTTC. Amino acid sequence: CASSFSFSNEQFF.

The chain carries TRBV6-5 and TRBJ2-1, with D perhaps TRBD2 (7 bases). Trimming cost V 0 bases and J 9 bases, with 18 bases left between them. The germline V gene encodes CDR1 MNHEY and CDR2 SVGAGI. CDR3 length equals 16 residues. The CDR3 DNA reads TGTGCCAGCAGTTACTCCCCGAGGGGGGGACGGGGTGAGCAGTTCTTC. Protein: CASSYSPRGGRGEQFF.

This chain joins TRBV20-1 and TRBJ2-3, with D perhaps matching TRBD2 (6 bases). V shed 3 bases and J shed 5 bases, with 12 bases lying between them. This CDR3 has 13 amino acids. Germline-derived CDR1 and CDR2 are DFQATT and SNEGSKA (reference sequence). The CDR3 sequence: CSARAGLGDTQYF. The CDR3 DNA reads as TGCAGTGCTAGGGCGGGGCTGGGAGATACGCAGTATTTT.

This clonotype was counted a few times. CDR3 bases: TGTGCCAGCAGTCCCCGGACAGACACCTACGAGCAGTACTTC. The encoded protein is CASSPRTDTYEQYF. This sequence joins TRBV5-5 and TRBJ2-7, with a possible D match to TRBD1 (6 bases). The germline V gene encodes CDR1 SGHKS and CDR2 YYEKEE (reference sequence). The CDR3 consists of 14 residues. V lost 5 bases and J 2 bases, leaving 14 bases between the germline ends. Based on the CDR3 plus reference TRBV5-5 and TRBJ2-7, the full variable domain is DAGVTQSPTHLIKTRGQQVTLRCSPISGHKSVSWYQQVLGQGPQFIFQYYEKEERGRGNFPDRFSARQFPNYSSELNVNALLLGDSALYLCASSPRTDTYEQYFGPGTRLTVT.

This clonotype came up a few times. V usage is TRBV2 and J usage is TRBJ2-3; D not resolved. Trimming removed 1 base from V and 6 bases from J, with 5 bases in between. Germline assignment: CDR1 SNHLY and CDR2 FYNNEI. CDR3 length: 12 amino acids. CDR3 in amino acids: CASSEDWDTQYF. In DNA form, the CDR3 reads TGTGCCAGCAGTGAAGACTGGGATACGCAGTATTTT.

The chain employs TRBV20-1 and TRBJ1-4; D is perhaps TRBD1 (5 bases). V was cut by 4 bases and J by 13 bases, with 16 bases left in between. CDR3 size: 12 residues. Germline V gene lookup returns CDR1 DFQATT and CDR2 SNEGSKA (reference sequence). The CDR3 loop reads CSATSDSALLFF. DNA of the CDR3: TGCAGTGCTACCAGCGACAGTGCTTTACTGTTTTTT.

The CDR3, as DNA: TGTGCCAGCAGTCCTATGGGTCCGGAGCGGATGGTTTCGGTCAAGCACTATGGCTACACCTTC. This sequence encodes CASSPMGPERMVSVKHYGYTF. This sequence joins TRBV25-1 and TRBJ1-2; D is unclear. V was clipped by 5 bases and J by 3 bases, with 34 bases between them. Germline CDR1 is MGHDK and CDR2 is SYGVNS. This CDR3 has 21 residues.

This clonotype was seen more than once but under ten times. The J gene is TRBJ1-1, the V gene TRBV29-1; D remains unclear. Per germline, CDR1 SQVTM and CDR2 ANQGSEA. This CDR3 is built from 13 residues. V lost 4 bases to trimming and J lost 4 bases, with 13 bases between them. In DNA, the CDR3 is TGCAGCGTTGGGACGGGGTCTAGCACTGAAGCTTTCTTT. Its protein is CSVGTGSSTEAFF.

This chain links TRBV24-1 with TRBJ1-2, with 10 nucleotides matching TRBD1. Trimming at V came to 2 bases and at J to 4 bases, leaving 0 bases not matched to a gene. The CDR3 is made up of 14 amino acids. Germline-derived CDR1 and CDR2 are KGHDR and SFDVKD. The CDR3 sequence: CATSDWTGGYGYTF. The CDR3 DNA sequence: TGTGCCACCAGTGATTGGACAGGGGGCTATGGCTACACCTTC.

The genes are TRBV5-5 and TRBJ2-7, with 7 nucleotides matching TRBD1. CDR1 and CDR2 (germline): SGHKS, YYEKEE (reference sequence). J was trimmed by 0 bases and V by 2 bases; bases with no gene match: 8. The CDR3 runs to 16 residues. The CDR3 DNA reads as TGTGCCAGCAGCTTCCATGGACAGGTTCCCTCCTACGAGCAGTACTTC. As protein: CASSFHGQVPSYEQYF.

In its sample, this clonotype was seen a few times. The rearrangement uses TRBV5-1 and TRBJ2-7, with TRBD1 identical over 9 bases. Trimming cost V 3 bases and J 3 bases; bases outside gene matches: 4. CDR1 is SGHRS and CDR2 is YFSETQ in the germline V gene. This CDR3 comprises 14 residues. CDR3 nucleotide sequence: TGCGCCAGCAGCTCCGGGACAGGGCACTACGAGCAGTACTTC. This translates into CASSSGTGHYEQYF.

This clonotype has a single count. The J gene is TRBJ1-1, the V gene TRBV14; D gene ambiguous. V was clipped by 0 bases and J by 1 base, with 9 bases between them. Germline CDR1 and CDR2: SGHDN and FVKESK. This CDR3 is built from 15 residues. Here the CDR3 DNA reads TGTGCCAGCAGCCAAGATCACAGCCCGAACACTGAAGCTTTCTTT. It encodes CASSQDHSPNTEAFF.

The J gene is TRBJ2-1, the V gene TRBV19; 14 bases match TRBD2. Trimming cost V 9 bases and J 6 bases; bases outside gene matches: 4. Germline V lookup: CDR1 LNHDA, CDR2 SQIVND (reference sequence). This CDR3 has 14 residues. CDR3 sequence reads: CASQGLAGVNEQFF. CDR3 DNA sequence: TGTGCCAGCCAGGGACTAGCGGGGGTCAATGAGCAGTTCTTC.